This T cell receptor beta chain was sequenced for a study of cytomegalovirus exposure and HLA in healthy donors. Study context: Earlier, roughly 180 million T cells were analyzed, and about 120 million unique TCR beta sequences were found among them. Study observations and caveats: Information on immune exposure was restricted to one variable (CMV serostatus). Most of the CMV-associated TCR beta chains (in a later analysis) appeared to be HLA-restricted. Most TCR sequences proved rare, with some public TCRs found in many donors.

As regards this clone: Its antigen is undetermined.

A multiplex PCR was run with 60 Vbeta primers and 13 Jbeta primers. TCRdb's table, derived via immunoSEQ multiplex PCR, lists solely in-frame clones and lacks some. The table includes roughly 100,000 clones, about 79% detected once. Germline V gene data show CDR1 as SGHKS and CDR2 as YYEKEE (reference sequence). The CDR3 extends over 11 amino acids. The junction had 2 bases not matched to a gene; V was cut back by 2 bases and J by 12 bases. The receptor was isolated from a man aged 60 to 69 in good health and CMV-seropositive. The chain recombines TRBV5-5 with TRBJ2-1, with 7 bases that match TRBD2. The sequencing input was PBMCs. As DNA, the CDR3 is TGTGCCAGCAGCTTACCGGGGGGGCAGTTCTTC. It yields the protein CASSLPGGQFF.